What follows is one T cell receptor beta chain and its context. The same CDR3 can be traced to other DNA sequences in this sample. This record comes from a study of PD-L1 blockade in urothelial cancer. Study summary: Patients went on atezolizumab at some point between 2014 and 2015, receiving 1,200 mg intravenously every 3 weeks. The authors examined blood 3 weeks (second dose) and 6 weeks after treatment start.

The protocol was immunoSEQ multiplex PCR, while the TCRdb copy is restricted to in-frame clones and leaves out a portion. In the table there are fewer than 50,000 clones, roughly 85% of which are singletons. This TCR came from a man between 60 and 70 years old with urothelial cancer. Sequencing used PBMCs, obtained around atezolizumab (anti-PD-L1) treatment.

The CDR3 sequence: CASSLGQGSYNEQFF. The CDR3 nucleotides read TGCGCCAGCAGCTTGGGACAGGGATCCTACAATGAGCAGTTCTTC. The chain joins TRBV5-1 to TRBJ2-1, with TRBD1 matching over 7 bases. The CDR3 totals 15 residues. The germline V gene encodes CDR1 SGHRS and CDR2 YFSETQ. J gave up 1 base and V 0 bases, and 1 base lay outside the gene matches.